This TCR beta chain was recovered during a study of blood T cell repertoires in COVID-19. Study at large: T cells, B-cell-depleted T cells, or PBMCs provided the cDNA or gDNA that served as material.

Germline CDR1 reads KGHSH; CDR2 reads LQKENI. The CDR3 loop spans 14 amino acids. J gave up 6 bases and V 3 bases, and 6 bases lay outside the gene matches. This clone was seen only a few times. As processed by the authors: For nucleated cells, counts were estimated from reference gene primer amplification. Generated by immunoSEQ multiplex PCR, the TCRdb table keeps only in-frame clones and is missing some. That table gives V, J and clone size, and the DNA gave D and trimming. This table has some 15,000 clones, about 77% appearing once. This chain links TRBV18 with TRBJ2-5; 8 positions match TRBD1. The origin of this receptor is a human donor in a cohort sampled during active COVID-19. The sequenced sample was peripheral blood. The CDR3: CASSPGQVKQTQYF. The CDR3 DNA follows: TGTGCCAGCTCACCGGGACAGGTTAAGCAGACCCAGTACTTC.